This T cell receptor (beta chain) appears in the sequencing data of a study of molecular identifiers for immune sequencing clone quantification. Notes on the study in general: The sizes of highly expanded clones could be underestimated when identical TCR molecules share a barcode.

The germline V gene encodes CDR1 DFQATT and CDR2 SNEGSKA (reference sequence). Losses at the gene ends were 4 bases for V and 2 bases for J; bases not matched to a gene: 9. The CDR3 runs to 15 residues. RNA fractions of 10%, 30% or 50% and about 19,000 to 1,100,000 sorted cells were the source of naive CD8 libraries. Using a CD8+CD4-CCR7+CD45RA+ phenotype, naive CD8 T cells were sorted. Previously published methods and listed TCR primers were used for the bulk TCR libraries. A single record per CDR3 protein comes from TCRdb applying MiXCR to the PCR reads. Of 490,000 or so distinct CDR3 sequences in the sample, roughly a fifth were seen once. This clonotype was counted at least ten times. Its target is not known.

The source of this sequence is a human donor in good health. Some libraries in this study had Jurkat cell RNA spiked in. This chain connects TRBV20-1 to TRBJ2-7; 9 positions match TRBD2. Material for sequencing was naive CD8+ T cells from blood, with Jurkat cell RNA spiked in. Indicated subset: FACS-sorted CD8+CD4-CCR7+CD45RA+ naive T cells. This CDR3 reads CSAKVFGGRAYEQYF. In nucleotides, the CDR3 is TGCAGTGCTAAGGTGTTTGGCGGGAGGGCCTACGAGCAGTACTTC.